A single sample gave rise to the 18 T cell receptor beta chains below, sequenced in a study of T cells in Graves' hyperthyroidism and ophthalmopathy. The investigators amplified TCR beta CDR3 regions from RNA transcripts. First-round RT-PCR targeting the TCR CDR3 was performed with the HTBI primer set. MiXCR, run by TCRdb on the multiplex PCR reads, gives a single entry per CDR3 protein. The repertoire holds 600,000 to 800,000 distinct CDR3 sequences, with around 40% as singletons. Specimen: blood. These receptors were taken from a woman aged 40 to 50 with Graves' hyperthyroidism.

The chain employs TRBV7-9 and TRBJ2-7; TRBD2 aligns across 10 bases. Germline assignment: CDR1 SEHNR and CDR2 FQNEAQ (reference sequence). With V trimmed by 8 bases and J by 3 bases, 10 bases remained unmatched. This CDR3 has 15 amino acids. The CDR3 loop reads CASGPGTSVYYEQYF. CDR3 in DNA: TGTGCCAGCGGCCCCGGGACTAGCGTATACTACGAGCAGTACTTC.

This clonotype was counted at least ten times. V usage is TRBV7-6 and J usage is TRBJ1-3; D might be TRBD1 (5 bases). This CDR3 has 14 amino acids. Trimming removed 5 bases at V and 4 bases at J, with 12 bases between. Germline CDR1 is SGHVS and CDR2 is FNYEAQ. The CDR3 region is CASSPRQGGNTIYF. CDR3 coding DNA: TGTGCCAGCAGCCCTCGCCAGGGAGGAAACACCATATATTTT.

The genes are TRBV20-1 and TRBJ2-5, with 11 bases aligning to TRBD2. V lost 0 bases, J lost 3 bases, and 6 bases stayed unmatched. Germline-derived CDR1 and CDR2 are DFQATT and SNEGSKA (reference sequence). This CDR3 is built from 16 residues. The CDR3 DNA sequence: TGCAGTGCTAGAGAGGCGGTAGCGGGAGGGAAAGAGACCCAGTACTTC. This codes for CSAREAVAGGKETQYF.

This clonotype was seen more than once but under ten times. The chain joins TRBV6-5 to TRBJ1-5, with D perhaps TRBD1 (5 bases). The V end was cut by 7 bases, the J end by 4 bases, with 11 bases between. The CDR3 loop spans 13 amino acids. In germline, CDR1 is MNHEY, CDR2 SVGAGI. For the CDR3, the DNA is TGTGCCAGCAAGGGGAGCAGAAATCAGCCCCAGCATTTT. Protein product: CASKGSRNQPQHF.

This clonotype was counted ten times or more. The V and J genes are TRBV11-2 and TRBJ1-1; TRBD1 aligns across 9 bases. Germline lookup yields CDR1 SGHAT and CDR2 FQNNGV. The V and J ends lost 6 bases and 4 bases, in that order; junction bases with no gene match: 3. CDR3 length equals 13 residues. CDR3 sequence (DNA): TGTGCCAGCAGATCGACAGGGGGCACTGAAGCTTTCTTT. This gives the protein CASRSTGGTEAFF.

This clonotype was counted at least ten times. The chain employs TRBV7-9 and TRBJ1-1, with D unresolved. V dropped 6 bases and J dropped 0 bases, with 8 bases sitting between them. Germline V lookup: CDR1 SEHNR, CDR2 FQNEAQ (reference sequence). The CDR3 has 13 residues. DNA of the CDR3: TGTGCCAGCAGTCGCAGTTTGAACACTGAAGCTTTCTTT. It is translated as CASSRSLNTEAFF.

This chain joins TRBV24-1 and TRBJ2-7, with 7 positions matching TRBD1. The junction had 2 bases not matched to a gene; V was cut back by 4 bases and J by 3 bases. This CDR3 has 13 amino acids. Germline assignment: CDR1 KGHDR and CDR2 SFDVKD. This chain's CDR3 is CATSETGSYEQYF. The CDR3 DNA follows: TGTGCCACCAGTGAGACAGGGAGCTACGAGCAGTACTTC.

This sequence joins TRBV29-1 and TRBJ1-1; the D gene is possibly TRBD1 (5 bases). Germline CDR1 reads SQVTM; CDR2 reads ANQGSEA. CDR3 length: 11 amino acids. Trimming took off 8 bases at V and 5 bases at J, with 12 bases between the two ends. The chain's CDR3 is CSPQEGTEAFF. CDR3 bases: TGCAGCCCTCAGGAGGGGACTGAAGCTTTCTTT.

This clonotype has only one observation. Just one base apart from a much larger clone, this may be a read error. The CDR3 sequence is CASSPRNGSYEQYF. The CDR3 DNA reads as TGTGCCAGCAGCCCCCGGAACGGCTCCTACGAGCAGTACTTC. The genes are TRBV7-6 and TRBJ2-7; D not resolved. Germline values: CDR1 SGHVS, CDR2 FNYEAQ. CDR3 length equals 14 residues. Trimming stripped 5 bases from V and 0 bases from J, with 11 bases between.

This clonotype was detected many times. The rearrangement joins TRBV7-9 to TRBJ1-2; D remains ambiguous. The CDR3 runs to 14 residues. Germline V CDR1 and CDR2: SEHNR, FQNEAQ (reference sequence). V was clipped by 4 bases and J by 0 bases, with 9 bases between them. The CDR3 DNA sequence: TGTGCCAGCAGCTCCACCCCAGCTAACTATGGCTACACCTTC. Its translation is CASSSTPANYGYTF.

A note on this clonotype: Being one base from a much bigger clone, this may be a read error. This chain links TRBV12-3 or TRBV12-4 with TRBJ1-5; D may be TRBD1 (5 bases). The CDR3 length is 14 residues. Trimming shortened V by 5 bases and J by 3 bases, and 11 bases separated the two germline ends. CDR3 residues: CASSRGTPNQPQHF. The CDR3, as DNA: TGTGCCAGCAGTCGGGGCACTCCCAATCAGCCCCAGCATTTT.

This rearrangement joins TRBV11-2 to TRBJ2-7, with a tentative D call TRBD1 (5 bases). Trimming stripped 11 bases from V and 1 base from J, with 18 bases between. CDR1 is SGHAT and CDR2 is FQNNGV in the germline V gene. There are 14 residues in the CDR3. The DNA for the CDR3 is TGTGCCCTCCCAAACAGGATTCCTTCCTACGAGCAGTACTTC. This codes for CALPNRIPSYEQYF.

A remark on this clonotype: A read error may produce the germline difference seen at one junction end. The chain couples TRBV4-3 to TRBJ1-1; D is unresolved. Germline-derived CDR1 and CDR2 are LGHNA and YSLEER. This CDR3 is built from 13 residues. The CDR3 sequence: CANSPEMNTEAFF. CDR3 nucleotide sequence: TGCGCCAACAGCCCGGAAATGAACACTGAAGCTTTCTTT.

The table lists this clonotype with many counts. The rearrangement joins TRBV7-2 to TRBJ2-7; D not resolved. The CDR3 consists of 13 residues. The V and J ends lost 1 base and 5 bases respectively, with 9 bases between them. Germline loops: CDR1 SGHTA, CDR2 FQGNSA. This CDR3 is CASSLVIRDEQYF. For the CDR3, the DNA is TGTGCCAGCAGCTTAGTTATCAGAGACGAGCAGTACTTC.

Turning to this clonotype: A much larger clone differs from this one at a single base, so this may be a read error. The J gene is TRBJ1-1, the V gene TRBV7-9, with TRBD1 as a possible D gene (5 bases). CDR1 and CDR2 from the germline V gene are SEHNR and FQNEAQ (reference sequence). The CDR3 is 15 residues long. The CDR3 DNA reads as TGTGCCAGCAGCCTAGTCTCCCAGGGACTGCAAGGAGCTCTCTTT. This translates into CASSLVSQGLQGALF.

This chain connects TRBV29-1 to TRBJ2-5; 12 positions match TRBD2. Germline CDR1 SQVTM, CDR2 ANQGSEA. The ends lost 4 bases at V and 1 base at J; junction bases unmatched: 7. The CDR3 spans 16 residues. The CDR3, as DNA: TGCAGCGTTGTTTTAGGGACTAGCGGGCCCCAAGAGACCCAGTACTTC. Its translation is CSVVLGTSGPQETQYF.

This clonotype was counted many times. CDR3 residues: CASSEIAGGAHQPQHF. CDR3 DNA sequence: TGCGCCAGCAGTGAGATCGCTGGAGGGGCGCATCAGCCCCAGCATTTT. The genes are TRBV10-2 and TRBJ1-5; possible D gene TRBD1, 5 bases. This CDR3 has 16 amino acids. Trimming took off 2 bases at V and 5 bases at J, with 16 bases between the two ends. Per the germline V gene, CDR1 is WSHSY and CDR2 is SAAADI.

In its sample, this clonotype was seen many times. J is TRBJ1-5 and V is TRBV20-1; 10 bases align to TRBD1. CDR3 size: 14 residues. With V trimmed by 4 bases and J by 5 bases, 5 bases remained unmatched. Germline values: CDR1 DFQATT, CDR2 SNEGSKA (reference sequence). The CDR3: CSATTGGEYQPQHF. In DNA form, the CDR3 reads TGCAGTGCTACGACAGGGGGCGAGTATCAGCCCCAGCATTTT.